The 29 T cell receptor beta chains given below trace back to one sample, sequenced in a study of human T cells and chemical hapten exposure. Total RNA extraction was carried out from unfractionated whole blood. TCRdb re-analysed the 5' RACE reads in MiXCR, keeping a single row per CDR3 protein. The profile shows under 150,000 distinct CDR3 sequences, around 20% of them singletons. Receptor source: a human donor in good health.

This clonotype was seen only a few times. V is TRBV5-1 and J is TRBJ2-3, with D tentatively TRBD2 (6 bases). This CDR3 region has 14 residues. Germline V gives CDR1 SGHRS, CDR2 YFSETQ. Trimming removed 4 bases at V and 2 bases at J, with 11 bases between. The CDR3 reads CASSPEGVTDTQYF. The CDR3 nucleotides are TGCGCCAGCAGCCCGGAGGGTGTCACAGATACGCAGTATTTT.

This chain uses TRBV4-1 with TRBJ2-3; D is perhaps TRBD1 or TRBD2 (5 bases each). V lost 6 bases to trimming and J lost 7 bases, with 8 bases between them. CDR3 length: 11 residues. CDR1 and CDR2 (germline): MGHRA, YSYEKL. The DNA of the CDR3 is TGCGCCAGCAGGAGGGGCTATACGCAGTATTTT. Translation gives CASRRGYTQYF.

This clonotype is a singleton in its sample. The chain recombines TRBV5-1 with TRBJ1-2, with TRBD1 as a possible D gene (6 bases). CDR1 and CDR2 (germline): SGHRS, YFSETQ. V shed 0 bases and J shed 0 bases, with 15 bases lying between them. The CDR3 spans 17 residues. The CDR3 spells CASSLGPTTGTNYGYTF. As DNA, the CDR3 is TGCGCCAGCAGCTTGGGCCCTACCACAGGGACTAACTATGGCTACACCTTC.

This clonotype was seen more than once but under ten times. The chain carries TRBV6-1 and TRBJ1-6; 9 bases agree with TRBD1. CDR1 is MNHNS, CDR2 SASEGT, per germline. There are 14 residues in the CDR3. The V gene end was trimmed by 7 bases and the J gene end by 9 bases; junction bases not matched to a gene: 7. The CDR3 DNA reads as TGTGCCAGCAAACCGACAGGGGGAGGTTCACCCCTCCACTTT. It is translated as CASKPTGGGSPLHF.

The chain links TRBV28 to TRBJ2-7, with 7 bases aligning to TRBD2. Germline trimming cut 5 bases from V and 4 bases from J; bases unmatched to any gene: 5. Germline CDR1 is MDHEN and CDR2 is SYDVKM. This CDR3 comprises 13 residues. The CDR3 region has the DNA TGTGCCAGCAGTGCGGACGGGGGGTACGAGCAGTACTTC. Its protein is CASSADGGYEQYF.

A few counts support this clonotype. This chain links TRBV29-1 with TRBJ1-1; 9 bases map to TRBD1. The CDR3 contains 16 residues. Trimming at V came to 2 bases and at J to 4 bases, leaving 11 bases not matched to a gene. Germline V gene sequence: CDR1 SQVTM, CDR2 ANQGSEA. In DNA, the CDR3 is TGCAGCGTTGAACTACAGAACAGGGGGCGAGGCACTGAAGCTTTCTTT. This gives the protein CSVELQNRGRGTEAFF.

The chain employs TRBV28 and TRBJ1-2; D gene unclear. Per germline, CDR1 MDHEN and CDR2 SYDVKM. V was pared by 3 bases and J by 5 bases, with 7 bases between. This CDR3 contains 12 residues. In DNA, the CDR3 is TGTGCCAGCAGTTTTCCGGAATATGGCTACACCTTC. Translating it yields CASSFPEYGYTF.

CDR3 loop: CASSLISLLATSYNEQFF. In DNA form, the CDR3 reads TGTGCCAGCAGTTTAATAAGCCTACTAGCTACCTCCTACAATGAGCAGTTCTTC. This chain joins TRBV12-3 or TRBV12-4 and TRBJ2-1, with D possibly being TRBD2 (6 bases). The V end was cut by 2 bases, the J end by 0 bases, with 17 bases between. The CDR3 has 18 amino acids.

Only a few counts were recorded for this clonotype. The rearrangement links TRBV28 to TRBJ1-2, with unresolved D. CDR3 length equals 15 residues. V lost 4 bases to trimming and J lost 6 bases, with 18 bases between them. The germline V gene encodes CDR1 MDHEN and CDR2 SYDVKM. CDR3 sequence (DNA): TGTGCCAGCAGTTCCCTCCGGTGGGCATGGGATGGCTACACCTTC. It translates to CASSSLRWAWDGYTF.

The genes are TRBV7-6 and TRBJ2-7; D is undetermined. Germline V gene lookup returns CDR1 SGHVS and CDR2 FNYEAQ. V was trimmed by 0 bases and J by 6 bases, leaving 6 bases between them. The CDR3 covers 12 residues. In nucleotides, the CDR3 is TGTGCCAGCAGCTTAGCCAGCAGCGAGCAGTACTTC. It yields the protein CASSLASSEQYF.

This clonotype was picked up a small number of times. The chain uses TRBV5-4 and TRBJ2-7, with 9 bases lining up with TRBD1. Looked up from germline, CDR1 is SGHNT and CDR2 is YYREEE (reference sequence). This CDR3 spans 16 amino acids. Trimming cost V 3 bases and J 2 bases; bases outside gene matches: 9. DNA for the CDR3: TGTGCCAGCAGCTCCTCCCGGGACAGGGATCCCTACGAGCAGTACTTC. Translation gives CASSSSRDRDPYEQYF.

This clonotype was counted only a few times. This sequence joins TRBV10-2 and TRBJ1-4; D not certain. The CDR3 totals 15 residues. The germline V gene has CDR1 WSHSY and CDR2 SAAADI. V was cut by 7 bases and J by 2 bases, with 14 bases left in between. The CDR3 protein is CASKRVAATNEKLFF. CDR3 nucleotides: TGCGCCAGCAAGAGGGTCGCGGCTACTAATGAAAAACTGTTTTTT.

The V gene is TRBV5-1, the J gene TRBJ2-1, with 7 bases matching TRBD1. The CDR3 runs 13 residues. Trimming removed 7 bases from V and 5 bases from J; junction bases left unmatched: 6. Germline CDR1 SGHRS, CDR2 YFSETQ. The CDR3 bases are TGCGCCAGCGCCGGGACAGTTAACAATGAGCAGTTCTTC. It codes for CASAGTVNNEQFF.

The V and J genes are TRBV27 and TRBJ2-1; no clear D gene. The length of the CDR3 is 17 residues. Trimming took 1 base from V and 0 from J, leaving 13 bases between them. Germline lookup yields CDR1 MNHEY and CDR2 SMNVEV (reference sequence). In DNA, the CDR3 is TGTGCCAGCAGTTTATTTGTGGGGTCAAGCTCCTACAATGAGCAGTTCTTC. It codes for CASSLFVGSSSYNEQFF.

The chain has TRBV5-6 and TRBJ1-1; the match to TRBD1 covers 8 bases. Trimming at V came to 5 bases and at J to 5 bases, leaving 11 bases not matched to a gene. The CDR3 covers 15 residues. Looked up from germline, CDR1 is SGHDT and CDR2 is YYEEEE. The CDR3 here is CASSPDRGWYTEAFF. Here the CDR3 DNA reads TGTGCCAGCAGTCCAGACAGGGGCTGGTATACTGAAGCTTTCTTT.

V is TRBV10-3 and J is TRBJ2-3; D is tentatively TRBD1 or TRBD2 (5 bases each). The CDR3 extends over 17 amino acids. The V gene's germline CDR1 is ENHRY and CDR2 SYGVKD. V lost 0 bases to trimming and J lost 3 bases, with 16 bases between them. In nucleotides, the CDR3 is TGTGCCATCAGTGAGTCTTCGGGACCCCGAGGAACAGATACGCAGTATTTT. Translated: CAISESSGPRGTDTQYF.

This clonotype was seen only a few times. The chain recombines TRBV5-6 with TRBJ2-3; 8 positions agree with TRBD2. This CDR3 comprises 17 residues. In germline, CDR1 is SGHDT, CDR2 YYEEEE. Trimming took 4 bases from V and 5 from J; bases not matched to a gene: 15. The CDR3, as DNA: TGTGCCAGCAGCCCCTGGGGTCGGAGCGGGAGTCTAGATACGCAGTATTTT. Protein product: CASSPWGRSGSLDTQYF.

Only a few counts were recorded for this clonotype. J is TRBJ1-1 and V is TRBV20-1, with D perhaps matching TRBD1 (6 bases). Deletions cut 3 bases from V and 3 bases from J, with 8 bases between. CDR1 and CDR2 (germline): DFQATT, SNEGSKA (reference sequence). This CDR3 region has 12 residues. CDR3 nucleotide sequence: TGCAGTGCTAGTCGACAGGACACTGAAGCTTTCTTT. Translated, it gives CSASRQDTEAFF.

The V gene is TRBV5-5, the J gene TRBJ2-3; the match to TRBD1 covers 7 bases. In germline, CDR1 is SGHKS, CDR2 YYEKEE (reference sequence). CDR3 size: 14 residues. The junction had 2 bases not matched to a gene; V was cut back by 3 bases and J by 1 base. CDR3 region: CASSWDSRTDTQYF. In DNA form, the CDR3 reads TGTGCCAGCAGCTGGGACAGCCGCACAGATACGCAGTATTTT.

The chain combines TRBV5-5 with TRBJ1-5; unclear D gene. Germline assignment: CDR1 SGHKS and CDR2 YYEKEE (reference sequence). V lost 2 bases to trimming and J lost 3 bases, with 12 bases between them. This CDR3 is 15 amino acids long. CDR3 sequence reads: CASSLRSGFNQPQHF. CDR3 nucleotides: TGTGCCAGCAGCTTAAGGTCGGGTTTCAATCAGCCCCAGCATTTT.

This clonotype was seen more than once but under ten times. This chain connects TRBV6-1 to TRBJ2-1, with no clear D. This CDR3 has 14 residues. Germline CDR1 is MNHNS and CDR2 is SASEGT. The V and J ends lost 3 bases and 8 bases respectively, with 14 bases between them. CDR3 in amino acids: CASSDLWYRDEQFF. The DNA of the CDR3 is TGTGCCAGCAGTGACTTGTGGTACCGGGATGAGCAGTTCTTC.

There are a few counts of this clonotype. CDR3 region: CASSLVPSSTDTQYF. The CDR3 coding sequence is TGTGCCAGCAGTTTAGTCCCTTCTAGCACAGATACGCAGTATTTT. This chain connects TRBV27 to TRBJ2-3; D unclear. CDR3 length: 15 amino acids. V was shortened by 2 bases and J by 0 bases, with 9 bases between the two germline ends. Germline values: CDR1 MNHEY, CDR2 SMNVEV (reference sequence).

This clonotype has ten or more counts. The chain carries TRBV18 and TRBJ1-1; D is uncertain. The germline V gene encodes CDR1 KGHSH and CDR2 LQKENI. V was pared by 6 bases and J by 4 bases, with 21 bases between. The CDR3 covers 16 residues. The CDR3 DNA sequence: TGTGCCAGCTCCCCCCGGTCCTCCCAATGGGGCACTGAAGCTTTCTTT. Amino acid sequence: CASSPRSSQWGTEAFF.

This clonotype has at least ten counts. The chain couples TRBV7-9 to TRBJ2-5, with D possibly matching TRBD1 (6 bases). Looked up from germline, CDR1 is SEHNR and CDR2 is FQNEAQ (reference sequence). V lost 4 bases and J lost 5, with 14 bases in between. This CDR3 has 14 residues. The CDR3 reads CASSSGTRVETQYF. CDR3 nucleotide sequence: TGTGCCAGCAGCTCTGGGACAAGAGTGGAGACCCAGTACTTC.

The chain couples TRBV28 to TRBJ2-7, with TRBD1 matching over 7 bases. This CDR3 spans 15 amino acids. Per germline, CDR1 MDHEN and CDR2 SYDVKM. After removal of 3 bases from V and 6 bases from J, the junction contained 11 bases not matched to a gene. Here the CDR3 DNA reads TGTGCCAGCAGTTTGACAGGGCCTCAGGCGTCCGAGCAGTACTTC. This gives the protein CASSLTGPQASEQYF. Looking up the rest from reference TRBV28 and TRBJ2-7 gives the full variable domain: DVKVTQSSRYLVKRTGEKVFLECVQDMDHENMFWYRQDPGLGLRLIYFSYDVKMKEKGDIPEGYSVSREKKERFSLILESASTNQTSMYLCASSLTGPQASEQYFGPGTRLTVT.

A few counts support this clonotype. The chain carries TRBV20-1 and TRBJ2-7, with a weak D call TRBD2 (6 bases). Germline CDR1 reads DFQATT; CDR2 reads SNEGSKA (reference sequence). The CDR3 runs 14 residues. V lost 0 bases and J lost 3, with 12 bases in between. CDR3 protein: CSARDRAGIYEQYF. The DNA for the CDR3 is TGCAGTGCTAGAGATCGTGCGGGAATCTACGAGCAGTACTTC.

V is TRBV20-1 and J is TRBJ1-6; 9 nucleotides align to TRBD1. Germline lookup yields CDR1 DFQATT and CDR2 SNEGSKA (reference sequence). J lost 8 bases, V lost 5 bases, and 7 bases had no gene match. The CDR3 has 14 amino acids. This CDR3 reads CSARADRGHSPLHF. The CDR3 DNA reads TGCAGTGCTCGCGCGGACAGGGGCCATTCACCCCTCCACTTT.

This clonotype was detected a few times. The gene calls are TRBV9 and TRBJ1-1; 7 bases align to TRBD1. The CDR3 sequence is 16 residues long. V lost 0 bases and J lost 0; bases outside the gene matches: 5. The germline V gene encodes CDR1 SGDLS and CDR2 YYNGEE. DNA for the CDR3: TGTGCCAGCAGCGTAGTGTCAGGGGGGATGAACACTGAAGCTTTCTTT. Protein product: CASSVVSGGMNTEAFF.

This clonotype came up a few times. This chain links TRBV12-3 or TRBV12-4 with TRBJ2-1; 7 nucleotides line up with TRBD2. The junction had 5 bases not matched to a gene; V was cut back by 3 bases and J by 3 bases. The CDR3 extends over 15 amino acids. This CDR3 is CASSFLGTIYNEQFF. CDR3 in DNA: TGTGCCAGCAGTTTTCTAGGGACTATCTACAATGAGCAGTTCTTC.